Shown below are 20 T cell receptor beta chains from a single sample sequenced in a study of identical twins. TCRdb independently ran MiXCR on the 5' RACE reads; one entry per CDR3 protein. The sample includes some 230,000 distinct CDR3 sequences, roughly 7.1% seen only once; the top ten take roughly 14%. These data were likewise used in another study, on T cells expressing NK-cell markers.

Sequenced material: CD8+ T cells sorted from blood. The receptor set was obtained from a woman aged 18-30 years in good health.

This chain joins TRBV19 and TRBJ1-2; the D is unclear. V was shortened by 5 bases and J by 7 bases, with 8 bases between the two germline ends. The CDR3 has 11 residues. CDR1 LNHDA and CDR2 SQIVND come from the germline V gene (reference sequence). In DNA, the CDR3 is TGTGCCAGTAGTTCCTGGGGTGGCTACACCTTC. Amino acids: CASSSWGGYTF.

This clonotype was found many times. The gene calls are TRBV12-3 or TRBV12-4 and TRBJ2-4, with unresolved D. CDR3 length: 14 residues. V was pared by 2 bases and J by 7 bases, with 12 bases between. CDR3 region: CASSLSGGHNIQYF. The CDR3 DNA reads as TGTGCCAGCAGTTTATCGGGCGGCCACAACATTCAGTACTTC.

This clonotype was counted at least ten times. The chain has TRBV7-2 and TRBJ2-5, with TRBD2 matching 7 bases. CDR1 and CDR2 (germline): SGHTA, FQGNSA. The CDR3 sequence is 15 residues long. Trimming took 1 base from V and 1 from J; bases not matched to a gene: 3. The CDR3 region has the DNA TGTGCCAGCAGCTTAGGTCTAGCGGTCCAAGAGACCCAGTACTTC. Translation: CASSLGLAVQETQYF.

This clonotype was found a few times. V is TRBV20-1 and J is TRBJ2-3; TRBD1 aligns across 8 bases. The germline V gene encodes CDR1 DFQATT and CDR2 SNEGSKA (reference sequence). The CDR3 covers 18 residues. The V and J ends lost 2 bases and 4 bases, in that order; junction bases with no gene match: 17. CDR3 sequence: CSARLKPPGQGFADTQYF. DNA of the CDR3: TGCAGTGCTAGACTCAAACCCCCTGGACAGGGATTTGCAGATACGCAGTATTTT.

The chain links TRBV5-5 to TRBJ1-1; possible D gene TRBD1, 5 bases. The CDR3 is 15 residues long. Germline assignment: CDR1 SGHKS and CDR2 YYEKEE (reference sequence). Between the trimmed V and J ends, which lost 2 bases and 6 bases, there was a span of 17 bases. CDR3 protein: CASSLLLRQGAEAFF. The CDR3 DNA reads TGTGCCAGCAGCTTACTCTTGCGACAAGGGGCTGAAGCTTTCTTT.

At least ten counts were recorded for this clonotype. The gene calls are TRBV20-1 and TRBJ2-1; D is unclear. The CDR3 covers 13 residues. V was trimmed by 0 bases and J by 2 bases, leaving 5 bases between them. Germline CDR1 and CDR2: DFQATT and SNEGSKA (reference sequence). The CDR3 DNA is TGCAGTGCTAGAGATCGTACCTACAATGAGCAGTTCTTC. It translates to CSARDRTYNEQFF.

In this sample, this clonotype turned up a few times. The chain recombines TRBV15 with TRBJ2-1; 8 nucleotides agree with TRBD1. With V trimmed by 3 bases and J by 7 bases, 11 bases remained unmatched. Germline-derived CDR1 and CDR2 are LNHNV and YYDKDF (reference sequence). The CDR3 is 16 amino acids. The CDR3 DNA reads as TGTGCCACCAGCAGGAGAACAGGGGGTAGGGGGAATGAGCAGTTCTTC. Its translation is CATSRRTGGRGNEQFF. Drawing the rest from reference TRBV15 and TRBJ2-1, the complete variable domain is DAMVIQNPRYQVTQFGKPVTLSCSQTLNHNVMYWYQQKSSQAPKLLFHYYDKDFNNEADTPDNFQSRRPNTSFCFLDIRSPGLGDTAMYLCATSRRTGGRGNEQFFGPGTRLTVL.

The V call is TRBV10-3, the J call TRBJ1-2; no definite D call. The CDR3 sequence is 11 residues long. CDR1 and CDR2 (germline): ENHRY, SYGVKD. Trimming took 2 bases from V and 7 from J, leaving 5 bases between them. CDR3 protein: CAISEGSGYTF. The CDR3 nucleotides read TGTGCCATCAGTGAGGGTTCTGGCTACACCTTC.

This clonotype has at least ten counts. The rearrangement uses TRBV7-9 and TRBJ2-1; a weak D match, TRBD1 (7 bases). The CDR3 is 12 residues long. V gave up 4 bases and J gave up 10 bases, with 11 bases separating them. CDR1 is SEHNR and CDR2 is FQNEAQ in the germline V gene (reference sequence). In DNA, the CDR3 is TGTGCCAGCAGCTCAGGGGGGAACGAGCAGTTCTTC. This sequence encodes CASSSGGNEQFF.

The sample holds many counts of this clonotype. This chain links TRBV11-2 with TRBJ2-7; D perhaps matches TRBD1 (7 bases). V shed 9 bases and J shed 0 bases, with 21 bases lying between them. Germline CDR1 reads SGHAT; CDR2 reads FQNNGV. The CDR3 length is 16 residues. CDR3 in amino acids: CASTSGGQLFSYEQYF. CDR3 sequence (DNA): TGTGCCAGTACCTCCGGGGGACAGTTATTCTCCTACGAGCAGTACTTC. Variable domain in full (rest from reference TRBV11-2 and TRBJ2-7): EAGVAQSPRYKIIEKRQSVAFWCNPISGHATLYWYQQILGQGPKLLIQFQNNGVVDDSQLPKDRFSAERLKGVDSTLKIQPAKLEDSAVYLCASTSGGQLFSYEQYFGPGTRLTVT.

The gene calls are TRBV29-1 and TRBJ2-3, with D perhaps TRBD1 or TRBD2 (6 bases each). The CDR3 consists of 15 residues. CDR1 is SQVTM and CDR2 is ANQGSEA in the germline V gene. V gave up 1 base and J gave up 10 bases, with 21 bases separating them. The CDR3 sequence: CSVEGTRGTFAAQYF. Written as DNA, the CDR3 is TGCAGCGTTGAAGGTACCCGGGGGACATTTGCGGCGCAGTATTTT.

The rearrangement links TRBV10-3 to TRBJ2-2; D is undetermined. With 7 bases removed from V and 6 bases from J, the gap between germline ends came to 12 bases. CDR1 and CDR2 (germline): ENHRY, SYGVKD. The CDR3 is made up of 13 amino acids. CDR3 sequence (DNA): TGTGCCATCAAAGGGTCTGGGGCCGGGGAGCTGTTTTTT. Its translation: CAIKGSGAGELFF.

The rearrangement links TRBV5-1 to TRBJ2-2; 12 positions match TRBD2. Germline V gene data show CDR1 as SGHRS and CDR2 as YFSETQ. This CDR3 is built from 19 residues. J gave up 4 bases and V 3 bases, and 13 bases lay outside the gene matches. CDR3 nucleotides: TGCGCCAGCAGCTCGCCCCGGACTAGCGGGATACCCTTCACCGGGGAGCTGTTTTTT. It specifies CASSSPRTSGIPFTGELFF.

The rearrangement links TRBV7-7 to TRBJ2-6; TRBD2 matches 7 bases. The junction had 6 bases not matched to a gene; V was cut back by 5 bases and J by 2 bases. Germline lookup yields CDR1 SSHAT and CDR2 FNYEAQ (reference sequence). The CDR3 consists of 16 residues. Written as DNA, the CDR3 is TGTGCCAGCAGCAGAGTACGGGGGGCTGGGGCCAACGTCCTGACTTTC. Translated, it gives CASSRVRGAGANVLTF.

In its sample, this clonotype was seen many times. The rearrangement joins TRBV3-1 to TRBJ2-1; 8 bases align to TRBD1. This CDR3 comprises 15 residues. Germline lookup yields CDR1 LGHDT and CDR2 YNNKEL (reference sequence). After removal of 5 bases from V and 6 bases from J, the junction contained 9 bases not matched to a gene. This chain's CDR3 is CASSNSEDRVNEQFF. In nucleotides, the CDR3 is TGTGCCAGCAGCAACTCCGAGGACAGGGTCAATGAGCAGTTCTTC.

The CDR3 protein is CASRSGQGDIPYEQYF. CDR3 bases: TGTGCCAGCAGGTCCGGACAGGGAGACATCCCCTACGAGCAGTACTTC. The J gene is TRBJ2-7, the V gene TRBV12-3 or TRBV12-4, with 8 bases identical to TRBD1. J gave up 2 bases and V 6 bases, and 12 bases lay outside the gene matches. There are 16 residues in the CDR3.

The genes are TRBV15 and TRBJ1-6; 9 bases line up with TRBD1. Germline CDR1 and CDR2: LNHNV and YYDKDF (reference sequence). The CDR3 length is 16 residues. The V gene end was trimmed by 0 bases and the J gene end by 6 bases; junction bases not matched to a gene: 3. CDR3 loop: CATSRDRDRANSPLHF. The CDR3 DNA reads as TGTGCCACCAGCAGAGATAGGGACAGGGCTAATTCACCCCTCCACTTT.

The rearrangement uses TRBV20-1 and TRBJ1-1; TRBD1 is a possible D gene (5 bases). Germline CDR1 is DFQATT and CDR2 is SNEGSKA (reference sequence). The V end lost 1 base, the J end lost 4 bases, and 16 bases lay between the germline ends. This CDR3 comprises 15 residues. The CDR3 loop reads CSARGSGPGGTEAFF. For the CDR3, the DNA is TGCAGTGCTAGAGGCTCGGGACCGGGGGGCACTGAAGCTTTCTTT.

The rearrangement uses TRBV6-1 and TRBJ2-7; no clear D. There are 9 residues in the CDR3. CDR1 and CDR2 (germline): MNHNS, SASEGT. V was shortened by 11 bases and J by 7 bases, with 9 bases between the two germline ends. CDR3 loop: CAGRREQYF. The CDR3 DNA reads TGTGCCGGCCGTAGGGAGCAGTACTTC.

The V and J genes are TRBV7-8 and TRBJ1-4; D perhaps matches TRBD1 (5 bases). Germline CDR1 and CDR2: SGHVS and FQNEAQ. The length of the CDR3 is 15 residues. The germline V and J ends were trimmed by 4 bases and 3 bases, with 12 bases remaining between them. The CDR3 here is CASSSRQNPNEKLFF. The CDR3 DNA reads TGTGCCAGCAGCTCCCGACAGAACCCTAATGAAAAACTGTTTTTT.